The table lists the clone carrying this TCR beta chain with a count of one. Its antigen remains unknown. The sample belongs to a study of T cell responses to AZD1222 COVID-19 vaccine. Study results and limitations: Baseline testing showed seropositivity in only six AZD1222 recipients. Samples come after the peak T cell response, not at day 14. Increased Spike-specific TCR breadth and depth were observed after two AZD1222 doses. Spike-wide coverage was observed for vaccine-associated CD4 TCRs, with dominant responses at 160-218 and 743-854.

Sequenced by immunoSEQ multiplex PCR; TCRdb stores in-frame clones only, minus some. The sample has approximately 190,000 clones, around 87% seen once. V was clipped by 4 bases and J by 3 bases; unmatched bases: 4. CDR3 size: 15 residues. In germline, CDR1 is SGHDN, CDR2 FVKESK. This sequence was found in an adult in good health. This chain joins TRBV14 and TRBJ2-5; 11 bases are shared with TRBD2. Material: peripheral blood, obtained on day 0 of MenACWY control vaccination. The CDR3 here is CASSPGLAEKETQYF. The CDR3 coding sequence is TGTGCCAGCAGCCCGGGACTAGCGGAAAAAGAGACCCAGTACTTC.